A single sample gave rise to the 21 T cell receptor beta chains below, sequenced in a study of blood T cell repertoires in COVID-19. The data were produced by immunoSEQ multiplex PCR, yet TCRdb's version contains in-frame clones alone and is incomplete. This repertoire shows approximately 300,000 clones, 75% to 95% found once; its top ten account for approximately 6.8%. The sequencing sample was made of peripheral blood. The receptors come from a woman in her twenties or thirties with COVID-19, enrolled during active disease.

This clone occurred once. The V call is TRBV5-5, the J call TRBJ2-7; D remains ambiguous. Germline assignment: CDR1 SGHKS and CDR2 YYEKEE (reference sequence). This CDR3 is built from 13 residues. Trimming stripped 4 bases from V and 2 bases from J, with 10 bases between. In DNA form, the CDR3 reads TGTGCCAGCAGCACACACAACACCTACGAGCAGTACTTC. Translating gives CASSTHNTYEQYF.

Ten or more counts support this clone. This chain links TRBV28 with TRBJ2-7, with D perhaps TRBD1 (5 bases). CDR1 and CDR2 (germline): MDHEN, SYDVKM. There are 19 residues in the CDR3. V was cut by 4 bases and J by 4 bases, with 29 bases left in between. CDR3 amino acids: CASSSPIAPRVKVPYEQYF. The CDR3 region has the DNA TGTGCCAGCAGTTCCCCCATAGCCCCCAGGGTAAAGGTCCCTTACGAGCAGTACTTC.

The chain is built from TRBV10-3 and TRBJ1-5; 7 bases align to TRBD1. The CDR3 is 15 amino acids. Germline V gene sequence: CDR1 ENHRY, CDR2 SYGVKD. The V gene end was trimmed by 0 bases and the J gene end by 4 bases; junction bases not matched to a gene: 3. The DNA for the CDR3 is TGTGCCATCAGTGAGTCGGCAGGGGGGAATCAGCCCCAGCATTTT. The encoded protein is CAISESAGGNQPQHF.

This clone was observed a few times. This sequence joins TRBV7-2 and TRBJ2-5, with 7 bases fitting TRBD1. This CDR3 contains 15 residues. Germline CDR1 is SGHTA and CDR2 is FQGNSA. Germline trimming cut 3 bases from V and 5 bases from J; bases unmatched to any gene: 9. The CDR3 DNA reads TGTGCCAGCAGCTTTTGGGCCAGGGGACAGGAGACCCAGTACTTC. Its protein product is CASSFWARGQETQYF.

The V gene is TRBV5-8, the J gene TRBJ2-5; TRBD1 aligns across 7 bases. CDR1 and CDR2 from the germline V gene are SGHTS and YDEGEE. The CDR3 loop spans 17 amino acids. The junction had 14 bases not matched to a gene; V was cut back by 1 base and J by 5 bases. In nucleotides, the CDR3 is TGTGCCAGCAGCTTGAATCGAGCAGGGGGAGCGGTGGAGACCCAGTACTTC. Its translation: CASSLNRAGGAVETQYF.

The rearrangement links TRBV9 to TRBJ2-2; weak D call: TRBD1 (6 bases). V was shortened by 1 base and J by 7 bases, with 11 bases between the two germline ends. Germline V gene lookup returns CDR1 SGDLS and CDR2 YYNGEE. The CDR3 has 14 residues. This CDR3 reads CASSVTQGNGELFF. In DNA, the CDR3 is TGTGCCAGCAGCGTAACACAGGGAAACGGGGAGCTGTTTTTT.

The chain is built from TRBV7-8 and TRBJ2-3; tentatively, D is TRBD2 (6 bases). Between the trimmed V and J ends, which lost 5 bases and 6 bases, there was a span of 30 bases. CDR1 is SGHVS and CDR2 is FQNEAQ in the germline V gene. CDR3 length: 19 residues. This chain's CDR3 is CASSRAKGSGSLGLDTQYF. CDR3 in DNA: TGTGCCAGCAGCCGGGCGAAGGGGTCCGGGAGTTTAGGGTTGGATACGCAGTATTTT.

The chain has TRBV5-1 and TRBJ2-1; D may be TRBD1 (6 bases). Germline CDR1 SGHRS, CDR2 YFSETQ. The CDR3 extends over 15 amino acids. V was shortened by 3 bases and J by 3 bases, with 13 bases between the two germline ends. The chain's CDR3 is CASSSGQPRYNEQFF. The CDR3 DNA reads TGCGCCAGCAGCTCCGGACAGCCCCGCTACAATGAGCAGTTCTTC.

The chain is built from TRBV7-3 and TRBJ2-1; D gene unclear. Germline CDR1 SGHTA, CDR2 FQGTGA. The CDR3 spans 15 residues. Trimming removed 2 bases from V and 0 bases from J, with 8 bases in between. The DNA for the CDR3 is TGTGCCAGCAGCTTAGGTCCGAGCTCCTACAATGAGCAGTTCTTC. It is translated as CASSLGPSSYNEQFF.

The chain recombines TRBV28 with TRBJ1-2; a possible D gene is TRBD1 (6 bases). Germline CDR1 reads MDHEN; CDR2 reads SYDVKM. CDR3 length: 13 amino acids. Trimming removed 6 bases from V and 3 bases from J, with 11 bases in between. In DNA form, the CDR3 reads TGTGCCAGCAGCGACAGGATGGACTATGGCTACACCTTC. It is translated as CASSDRMDYGYTF.

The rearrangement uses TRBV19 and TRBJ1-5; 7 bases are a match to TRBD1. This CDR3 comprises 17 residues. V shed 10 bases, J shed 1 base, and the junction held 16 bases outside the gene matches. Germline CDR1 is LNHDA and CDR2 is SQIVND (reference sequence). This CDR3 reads CATVSGTGTASNQPQHF. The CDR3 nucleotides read TGTGCCACAGTAAGTGGGACCGGGACAGCCAGCAATCAGCCCCAGCATTTT.

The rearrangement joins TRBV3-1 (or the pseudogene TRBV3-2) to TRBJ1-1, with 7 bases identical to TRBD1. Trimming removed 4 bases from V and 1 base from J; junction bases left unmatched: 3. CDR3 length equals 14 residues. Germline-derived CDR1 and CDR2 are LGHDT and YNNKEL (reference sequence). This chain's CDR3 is CASSPTGKNTEAFF. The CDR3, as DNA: TGTGCCAGCAGCCCGACAGGGAAGAACACTGAAGCTTTCTTT.

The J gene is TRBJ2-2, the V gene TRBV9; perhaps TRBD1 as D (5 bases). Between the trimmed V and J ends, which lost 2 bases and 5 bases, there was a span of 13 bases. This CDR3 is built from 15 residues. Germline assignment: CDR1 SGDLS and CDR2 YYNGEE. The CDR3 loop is CASSVDQGGTGELFF. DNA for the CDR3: TGTGCCAGCAGCGTGGATCAGGGTGGGACCGGGGAGCTGTTTTTT.

The CDR3 loop reads CASSVDGQETQYF. The CDR3 DNA is TGTGCCAGCAGCGTGGACGGCCAAGAGACCCAGTACTTC. This rearrangement joins TRBV5-4 to TRBJ2-5; D call uncertain. The CDR3 has 13 residues. Per the germline V gene, CDR1 is SGHNT and CDR2 is YYREEE (reference sequence). Trimming pared 4 bases from V and 1 base from J, leaving 8 bases between.

This CDR3 reads CASSGSTDTQYF. CDR3 bases: TGTGCCAGCAGCGGGAGCACAGATACGCAGTATTTT. The J gene is TRBJ2-3, the V gene TRBV28, with no clear D. Trimming removed 6 bases at V and 0 bases at J, with 4 bases between. The CDR3 runs to 12 residues. Germline CDR1 and CDR2: MDHEN and SYDVKM.

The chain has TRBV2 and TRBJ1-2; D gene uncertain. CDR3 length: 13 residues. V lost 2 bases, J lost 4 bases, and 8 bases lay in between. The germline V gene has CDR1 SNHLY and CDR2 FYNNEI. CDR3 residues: CASSENSGYGYTF. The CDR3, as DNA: TGTGCCAGCAGTGAAAACAGCGGCTATGGCTACACCTTC.

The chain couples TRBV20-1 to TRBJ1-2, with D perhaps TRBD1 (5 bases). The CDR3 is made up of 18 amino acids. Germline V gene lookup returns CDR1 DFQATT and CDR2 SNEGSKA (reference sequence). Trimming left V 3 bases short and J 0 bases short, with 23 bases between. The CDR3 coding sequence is TGCAGTGCTAGTGCATTAAAGACCGGGACTCCAGCTAACTATGGCTACACCTTC. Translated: CSASALKTGTPANYGYTF.

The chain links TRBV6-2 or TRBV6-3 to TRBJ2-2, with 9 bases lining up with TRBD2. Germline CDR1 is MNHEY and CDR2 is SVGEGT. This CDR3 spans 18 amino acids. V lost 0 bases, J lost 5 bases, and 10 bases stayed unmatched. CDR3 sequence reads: CASSYSPPGLAKTGELFF. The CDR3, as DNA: TGTGCCAGCAGTTACTCCCCCCCGGGACTAGCCAAGACCGGGGAGCTGTTTTTT.

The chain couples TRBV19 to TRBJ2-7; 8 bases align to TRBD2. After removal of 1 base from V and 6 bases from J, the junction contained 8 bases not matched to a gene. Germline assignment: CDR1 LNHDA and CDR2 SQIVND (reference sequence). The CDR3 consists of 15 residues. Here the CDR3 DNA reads TGTGCCAGTAGTATAGGACTAGCGCTAGGAGGCGAGCAGTACTTC. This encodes CASSIGLALGGEQYF.

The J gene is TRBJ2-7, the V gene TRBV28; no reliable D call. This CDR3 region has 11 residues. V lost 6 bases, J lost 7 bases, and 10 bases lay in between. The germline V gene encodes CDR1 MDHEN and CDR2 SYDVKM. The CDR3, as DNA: TGTGCCAGCAGATCCGTCCGGGAGCAGTACTTC. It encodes CASRSVREQYF.

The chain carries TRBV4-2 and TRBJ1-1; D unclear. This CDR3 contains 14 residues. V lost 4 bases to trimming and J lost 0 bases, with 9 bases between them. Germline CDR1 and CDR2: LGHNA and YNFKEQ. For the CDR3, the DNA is TGTGCCAGCAGCCCCCAATTCATGAACACTGAAGCTTTCTTT. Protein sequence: CASSPQFMNTEAFF.